This TCR beta chain is from a study of blood T cell repertoires in COVID-19. V was cut by 3 bases and J by 4 bases, with 9 bases left in between. The CDR3 is 13 amino acids. Per the germline V gene, CDR1 is SGHVS and CDR2 is FNYEAQ. The protocol was immunoSEQ multiplex PCR, while the TCRdb copy is restricted to in-frame clones and leaves out a portion. Of some 130,000 clones listed, roughly 91% were seen once; the top ten hold roughly 4.3%. The source is a man in his sixties with COVID-19, enrolled during active disease. The chain is built from TRBV7-6 and TRBJ1-1, with a possible D match to TRBD1 (6 bases). Specimen: peripheral blood. Here the CDR3 reads CASSFGQSTEAFF. In DNA form, the CDR3 reads TGTGCCAGCAGCTTTGGACAGAGCACTGAAGCTTTCTTT. The variable domain in full, completed from reference TRBV7-6 and TRBJ1-1, reads GAGVSQSPRYKVTKRGQDVALRCDPISGHVSLYWYRQALGQGPEFLTYFNYEAQQDKSGLPNDRFSAERPEGSISTLTIQRTEQRDSAMYRCASSFGQSTEAFFGQGTRLTVV.